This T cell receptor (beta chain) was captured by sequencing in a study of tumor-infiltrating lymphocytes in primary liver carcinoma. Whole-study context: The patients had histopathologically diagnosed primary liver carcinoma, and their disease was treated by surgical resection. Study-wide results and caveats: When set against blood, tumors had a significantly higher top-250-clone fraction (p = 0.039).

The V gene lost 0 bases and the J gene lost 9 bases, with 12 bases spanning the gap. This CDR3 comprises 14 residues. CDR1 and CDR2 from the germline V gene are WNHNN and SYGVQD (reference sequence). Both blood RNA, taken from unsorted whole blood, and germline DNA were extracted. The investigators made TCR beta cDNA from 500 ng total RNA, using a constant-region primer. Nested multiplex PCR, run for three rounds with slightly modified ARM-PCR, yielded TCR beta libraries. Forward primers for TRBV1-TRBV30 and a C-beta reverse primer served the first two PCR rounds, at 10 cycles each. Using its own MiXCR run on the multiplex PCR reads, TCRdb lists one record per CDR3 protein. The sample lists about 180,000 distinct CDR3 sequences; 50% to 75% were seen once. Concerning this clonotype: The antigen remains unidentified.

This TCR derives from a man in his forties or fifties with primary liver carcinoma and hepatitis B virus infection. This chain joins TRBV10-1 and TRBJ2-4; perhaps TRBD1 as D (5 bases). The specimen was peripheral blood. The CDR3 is CASSESDTRGIQYF. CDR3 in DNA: TGCGCCAGCAGTGAGTCGGACACGCGAGGCATTCAGTACTTC.